The rows below give T cell receptor beta chains drawn from one sample of a study of T cell responses to AZD1222 COVID-19 vaccine. Some clones are missing from TCRdb's copy, which holds only in-frame ones; the method was immunoSEQ multiplex PCR. The sample holds 100,000 to 140,000 clones, 70% to 90% seen once. The starting material was peripheral blood, obtained 28 days after the second AZD1222 dose. Receptor source: an adult who received the AZD1222 COVID-19 vaccine. Each CDR3 is given with its conserved first and last residue. A D gene is named only where the DNA matches it firmly. A clone size is listed for some rows: how often the clone was seen (once, few, many), or a class if it is expanded.

CASSLPGAWHEAFF,TGTGCCAGCAGCCTCCCGGGCGCTTGGCATGAAGCTTTCTTT,.,once,TRBJ1-1,TRBV11-2
CASSFANPVGVDGYTF,TGCGCCAGCAGCTTTGCTAACCCGGTAGGGGTTGATGGCTACACCTTC,.,.,TRBJ1-2,TRBV5-1
CASSLTGPANYGYTF,TGTGCCAGCAGCTTGACGGGGCCAGCTAACTATGGCTACACCTTC,.,.,TRBJ1-2,TRBV7-9
CASSQEGGIPVGREQYF,TGTGCCAGCAGCCAAGAAGGAGGGATCCCGGTGGGTAGGGAGCAGTACTTC,.,.,TRBJ2-7,TRBV4-2
CASNPEGVSYNEQFF,TGTGCCAGCAACCCCGAGGGGGTCTCCTACAATGAGCAGTTCTTC,.,.,TRBJ2-1,TRBV11-2
CASSLGGERESSYEQYF,TGTGCCAGCAGCTTAGGAGGAGAGCGGGAGAGCTCCTACGAGCAGTACTTC,TRBD2,.,TRBJ2-7,TRBV7-6
CASSPSGGKETQYF,TGTGCCAGCAGTCCCTCAGGGGGTAAGGAGACCCAGTACTTC,TRBD1,.,TRBJ2-5,TRBV6-5
CASSPRSGAEYEQYF,TGTGCCAGCAGCCCGCGGTCGGGGGCGGAATACGAGCAGTACTTC,.,few,TRBJ2-7,TRBV7-2
CASSTDRVGTGELFF,TGTGCCAGCAGTACGGACAGGGTGGGCACCGGGGAGCTGTTTTTT,TRBD1,.,TRBJ2-2,TRBV6-5
CASSMFHPNTGELFF,TGTGCCAGTAGTATGTTTCACCCGAACACCGGGGAGCTGTTTTTT,.,once,TRBJ2-2,TRBV19
CASSEVFEPHNEQFF,TGTGCCAGCAGTGAAGTGTTTGAGCCTCACAATGAGCAGTTCTTC,.,.,TRBJ2-1,TRBV6-1
CASSLGARGRRTDTQYF,TGTGCCAGCAGCTTGGGGGCCAGGGGGCGCAGGACAGATACGCAGTATTTT,TRBD1,.,TRBJ2-3,TRBV7-9
CASSLASGRDEQFF,TGCGCCAGCAGCTTGGCTAGCGGTCGGGATGAGCAGTTCTTC,TRBD2,.,TRBJ2-1,TRBV5-1
CASGRDPMEQFF,TGTGCCAGCGGCCGGGACCCCATGGAGCAGTTCTTC,.,.,TRBJ2-1,TRBV7-9
CASSLAGAAGYETQYF,TGCGCCAGCAGCTTAGCGGGGGCCGCAGGTTATGAGACCCAGTACTTC,TRBD2,.,TRBJ2-5,TRBV5-1
CASSGAGWRINYGYTF,TGTGCCAGCAGCGGTGCGGGTTGGAGAATTAACTATGGCTACACCTTC,.,.,TRBJ1-2,TRBV9
CASSPTAGYRYEQFF,TGTGCCAGCAGCCCTACCGCAGGGTACAGATATGAGCAGTTCTTC,.,.,TRBJ2-1,TRBV7-3
CASSLNRGGTEAFF,TGTGCCAGCAGCTTGAACAGGGGAGGCACTGAAGCTTTCTTT,TRBD1,few,TRBJ1-1,TRBV11-2
CSASKAGWNEQYF,TGCAGTGCTAGTAAGGCAGGGTGGAACGAGCAGTACTTC,.,.,TRBJ2-7,TRBV20-1
CASSLEGTAKWDNEQFF,TGTGCCAGCAGCTTAGAGGGGACAGCGAAGTGGGACAATGAGCAGTTCTTC,TRBD1,.,TRBJ2-1,TRBV11-2
CASSLTSGADTQYF,TGTGCCAGCAGCCTCACGAGCGGGGCGGATACGCAGTATTTT,TRBD2,.,TRBJ2-3,TRBV3-1/TRBV3-2
CASSPTDQETQYF,TGTGCCAGCAGCCCAACAGATCAAGAGACCCAGTACTTC,.,.,TRBJ2-5,TRBV5-6
CASSARRNTGELFF,TGTGCCAGCAGTGCTAGGAGGAACACCGGGGAGCTGTTTTTT,.,once,TRBJ2-2,TRBV2
CASYTPGQSGNYGYTF,TGTGCCAGCTATACCCCCGGACAGTCTGGTAACTATGGCTACACCTTC,.,few,TRBJ1-2,TRBV28
CASSHRGPSYNEQFF,TGTGCCAGCAGCCACAGGGGACCCTCCTACAATGAGCAGTTCTTC,TRBD1,.,TRBJ2-1,TRBV2
CASTLGGGGAFF,TGTGCCAGCACCCTGGGTGGTGGGGGAGCTTTCTTT,.,.,TRBJ1-1,TRBV12-3/TRBV12-4
CASSQSGQSGYGYTF,TGTGCCAGCAGCCAATCCGGACAGTCTGGCTATGGCTACACCTTC,.,.,TRBJ1-2,TRBV3-1/TRBV3-2